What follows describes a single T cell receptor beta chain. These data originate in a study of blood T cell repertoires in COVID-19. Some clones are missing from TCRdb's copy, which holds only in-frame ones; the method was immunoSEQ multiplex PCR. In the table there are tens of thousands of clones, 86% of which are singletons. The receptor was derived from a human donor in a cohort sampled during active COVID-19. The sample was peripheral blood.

CDR3 nucleotide sequence: TGTGCCAGCAGTTATCGGGAGGGTGGCTATGGCTACACCTTC. Translated, it gives CASSYREGGYGYTF. The chain recombines TRBV6-5 with TRBJ1-2; no definite D call. This CDR3 is built from 14 residues. Germline V gene lookup returns CDR1 MNHEY and CDR2 SVGAGI. V was cut by 3 bases and J by 4 bases, with 12 bases left in between.